This note documents a single T cell receptor (beta chain) sequence. The antigen is not known. TCRdb's copy holds only in-frame clones and misses some; the assay was immunoSEQ multiplex PCR. The sample lists tens of thousands of clones, 90% occurring once. Second doses were pooled across both intervals (about 4 or about 12 weeks). The sample is drawn from a study of T cell responses to AZD1222 COVID-19 vaccine. Overall study findings and caveats: Seropositivity was recorded at baseline in only 6 or 7 AZD1222 recipients. After two AZD1222 doses, spike-specific TCR breadth and depth rose versus day 0. Most donors were white British and more were female, and clonal diversity was possibly underestimated.

The CDR3 extends over 13 amino acids. Germline CDR1 MNHEY, CDR2 SVGAGI. The V and J ends lost 7 bases and 4 bases respectively, with 13 bases between them. This receptor was obtained from an adult who received the AZD1222 COVID-19 vaccine. The chain carries TRBV6-5 and TRBJ1-2; D remains ambiguous. This sample comprised peripheral blood, obtained 28 days after the second AZD1222 dose. CDR3 coding DNA: TGTGCCAGCACCTCAGACGGTCCCTATGGCTACACCTTC. Translation gives CASTSDGPYGYTF.